The clone carrying this T cell receptor beta chain has just a few counts. What was sequenced were expressed TCRB transcripts, since all of the isolated RNA had been reverse transcribed. This table comes from immunoSEQ multiplex PCR, and its TCRdb copy is limited to in-frame clones, with some not included. The sample shows about 140,000 clones, roughly 9.3% of them seen only once. This sample stems from a study of beta chain features in type 1 diabetes. J was trimmed by 3 bases and V by 6 bases; bases with no gene match: 4. The CDR3 contains 15 residues. Germline-derived CDR1 and CDR2 are SNHLY and FYNNEI.

Specimen: central memory CD4+ T cells from blood. The chain carries TRBV2 and TRBJ2-1; 11 bases are a match to TRBD1. The clonotype comes from a woman aged 40 to 55 in good health. The chain's CDR3 is CASRRDRGVYNEQFF. The CDR3 DNA follows: TGTGCCAGCAGGAGGGACAGGGGGGTCTACAATGAGCAGTTCTTC.